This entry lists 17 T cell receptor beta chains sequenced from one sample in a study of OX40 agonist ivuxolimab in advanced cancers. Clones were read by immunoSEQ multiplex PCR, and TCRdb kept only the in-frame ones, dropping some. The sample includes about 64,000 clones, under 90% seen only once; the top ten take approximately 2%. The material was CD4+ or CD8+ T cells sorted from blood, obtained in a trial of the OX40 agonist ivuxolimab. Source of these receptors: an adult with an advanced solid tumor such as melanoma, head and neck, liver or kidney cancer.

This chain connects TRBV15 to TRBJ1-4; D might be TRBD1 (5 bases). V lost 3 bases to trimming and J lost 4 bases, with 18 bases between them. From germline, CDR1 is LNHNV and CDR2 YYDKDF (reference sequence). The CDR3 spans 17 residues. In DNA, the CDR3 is TGTGCCACCAGCAGTCCATTAGGGGCAGGGTTTAATGAAAAACTGTTTTTT. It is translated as CATSSPLGAGFNEKLFF.

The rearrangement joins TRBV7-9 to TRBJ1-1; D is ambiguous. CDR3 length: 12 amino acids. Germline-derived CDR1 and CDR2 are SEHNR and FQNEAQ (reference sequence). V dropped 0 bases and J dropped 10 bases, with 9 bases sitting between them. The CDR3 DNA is TGTGCCAGCAGCTTAGCTATGGCGGCAGCTTTCTTT. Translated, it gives CASSLAMAAAFF.

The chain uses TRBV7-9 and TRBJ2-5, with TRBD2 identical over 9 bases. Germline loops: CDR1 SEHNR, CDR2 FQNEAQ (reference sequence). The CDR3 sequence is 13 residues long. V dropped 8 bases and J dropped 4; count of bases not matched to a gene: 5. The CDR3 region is CASGGGARETQYF. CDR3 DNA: TGTGCCAGCGGCGGGGGGGCCAGAGAGACCCAGTACTTC.

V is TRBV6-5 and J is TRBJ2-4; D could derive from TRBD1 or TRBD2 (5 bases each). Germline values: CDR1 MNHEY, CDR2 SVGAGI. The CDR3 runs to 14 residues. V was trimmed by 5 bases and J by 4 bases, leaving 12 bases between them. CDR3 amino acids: CASSQMWGKNIQYF. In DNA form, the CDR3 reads TGTGCCAGCAGTCAGATGTGGGGGAAAAACATTCAGTACTTC.

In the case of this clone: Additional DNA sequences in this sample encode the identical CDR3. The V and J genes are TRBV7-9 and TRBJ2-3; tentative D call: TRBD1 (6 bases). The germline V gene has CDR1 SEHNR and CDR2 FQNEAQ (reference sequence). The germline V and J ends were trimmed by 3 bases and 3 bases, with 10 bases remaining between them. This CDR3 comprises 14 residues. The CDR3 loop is CASSFRTATDTQYF. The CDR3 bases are TGTGCCAGCAGCTTTCGGACAGCGACAGATACGCAGTATTTT. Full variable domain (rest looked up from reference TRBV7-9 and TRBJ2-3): DTGVSQNPRHKITKRGQNVTFRCDPISEHNRLYWYRQTLGQGPEFLTYFQNEAQLEKSRLLSDRFSAERPKGSFSTLEIQRTEQGDSAMYLCASSFRTATDTQYFGPGTRLTVL.

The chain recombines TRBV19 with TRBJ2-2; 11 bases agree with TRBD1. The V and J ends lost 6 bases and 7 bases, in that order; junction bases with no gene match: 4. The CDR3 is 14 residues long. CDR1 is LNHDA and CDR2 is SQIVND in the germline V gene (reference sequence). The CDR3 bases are TGTGCCAGTAGCGGACAGGGGGCGTACGGGGAGCTGTTTTTT. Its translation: CASSGQGAYGELFF.

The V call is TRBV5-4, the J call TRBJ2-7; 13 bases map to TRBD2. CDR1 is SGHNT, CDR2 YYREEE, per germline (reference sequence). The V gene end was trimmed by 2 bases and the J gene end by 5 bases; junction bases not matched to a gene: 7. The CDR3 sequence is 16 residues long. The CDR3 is CASSFSPGLAGNEQYF. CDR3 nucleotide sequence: TGTGCCAGCAGCTTCAGCCCGGGACTAGCGGGGAACGAGCAGTACTTC.

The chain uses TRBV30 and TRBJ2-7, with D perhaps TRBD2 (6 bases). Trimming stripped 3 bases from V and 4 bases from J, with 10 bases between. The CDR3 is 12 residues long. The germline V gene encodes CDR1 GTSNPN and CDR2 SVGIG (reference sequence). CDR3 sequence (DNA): TGTGCCTGGAGGGGGGGTAGTTACGAGCAGTACTTC. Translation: CAWRGGSYEQYF.

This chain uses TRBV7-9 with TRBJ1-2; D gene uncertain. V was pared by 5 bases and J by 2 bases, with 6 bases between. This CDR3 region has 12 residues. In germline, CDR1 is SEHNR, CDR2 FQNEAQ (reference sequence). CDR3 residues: CASSPPNYGYTF. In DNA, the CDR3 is TGTGCCAGCAGCCCACCAAACTATGGCTACACCTTC.

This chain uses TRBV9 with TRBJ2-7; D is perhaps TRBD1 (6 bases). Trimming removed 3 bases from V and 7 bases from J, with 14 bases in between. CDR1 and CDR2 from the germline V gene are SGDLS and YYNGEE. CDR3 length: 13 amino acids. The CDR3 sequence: CASSEGHRGEQYF. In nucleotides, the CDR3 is TGTGCCAGCAGCGAGGGACACCGTGGAGAGCAGTACTTC.

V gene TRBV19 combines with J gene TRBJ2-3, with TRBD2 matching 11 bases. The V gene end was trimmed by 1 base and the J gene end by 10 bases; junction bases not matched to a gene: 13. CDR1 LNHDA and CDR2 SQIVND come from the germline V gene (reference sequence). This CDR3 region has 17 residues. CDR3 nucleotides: TGTGCCAGTAGTATAGCCCGGACTAGCGGGTCCCAAGGGGCGCAGTATTTT. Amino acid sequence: CASSIARTSGSQGAQYF.

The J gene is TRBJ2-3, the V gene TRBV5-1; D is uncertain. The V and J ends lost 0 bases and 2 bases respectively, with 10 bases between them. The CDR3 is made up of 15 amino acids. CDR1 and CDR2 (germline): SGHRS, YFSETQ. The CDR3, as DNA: TGCGCCAGCAGCTTGGCCGTCAGTCTCACAGATACGCAGTATTTT. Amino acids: CASSLAVSLTDTQYF.

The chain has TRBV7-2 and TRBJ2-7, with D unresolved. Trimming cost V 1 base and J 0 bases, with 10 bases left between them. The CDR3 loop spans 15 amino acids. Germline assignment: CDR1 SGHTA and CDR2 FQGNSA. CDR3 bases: TGTGCCAGCAGCTTAGTACTACACAACTCCTACGAGCAGTACTTC. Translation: CASSLVLHNSYEQYF.

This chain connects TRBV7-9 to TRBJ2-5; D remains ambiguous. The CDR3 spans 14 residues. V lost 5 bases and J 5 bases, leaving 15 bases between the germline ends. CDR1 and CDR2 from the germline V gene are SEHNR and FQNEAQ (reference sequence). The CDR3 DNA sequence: TGTGCCAGCAGCCCACTGCTTGGCGCTGAGACCCAGTACTTC. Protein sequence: CASSPLLGAETQYF.

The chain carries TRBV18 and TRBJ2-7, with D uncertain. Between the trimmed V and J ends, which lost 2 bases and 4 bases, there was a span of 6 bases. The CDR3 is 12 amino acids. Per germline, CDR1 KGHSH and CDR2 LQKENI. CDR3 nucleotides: TGTGCCAGCTCACCAACAGCTTACGAGCAGTACTTC. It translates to CASSPTAYEQYF.

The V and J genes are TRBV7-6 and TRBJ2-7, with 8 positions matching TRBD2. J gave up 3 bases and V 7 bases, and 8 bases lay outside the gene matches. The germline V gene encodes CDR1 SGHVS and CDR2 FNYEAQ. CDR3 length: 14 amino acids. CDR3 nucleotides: TGTGCCAGCACGCCCCTCGGGGGGGGCTACGAGCAGTACTTC. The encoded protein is CASTPLGGGYEQYF.

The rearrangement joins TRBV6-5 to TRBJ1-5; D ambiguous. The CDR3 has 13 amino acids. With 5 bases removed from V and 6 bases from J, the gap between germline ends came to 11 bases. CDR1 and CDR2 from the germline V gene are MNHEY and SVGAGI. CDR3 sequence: CASSPNSGQPQHF. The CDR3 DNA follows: TGTGCCAGCAGTCCGAACTCCGGTCAGCCCCAGCATTTT.